There are a few counts of the clone carrying this T cell receptor beta chain. The CDR3 runs 16 residues. The germline CDR1 and CDR2 sequences are SGHDT and YYEEEE. Germline trimming cut 1 base from V and 14 bases from J; bases unmatched to any gene: 11. TCRdb ran MiXCR on the 5' RACE reads and lists one entry per CDR3 protein. The data show 110,000 to 150,000 distinct CDR3 sequences, approximately 4% seen once. Sequencing started from total RNA isolated from unfractionated whole blood. This specimen belongs to a study of human T cells and chemical hapten exposure. V and J are TRBV5-6 and TRBJ1-6, with 11 positions matching TRBD1. This receptor was taken from a female donor in good health. CDR3 protein: CASSLKGQGARFTLHF. For the CDR3, the DNA is TGTGCCAGCAGCTTGAAAGGACAGGGGGCTCGATTCACCCTCCACTTT.